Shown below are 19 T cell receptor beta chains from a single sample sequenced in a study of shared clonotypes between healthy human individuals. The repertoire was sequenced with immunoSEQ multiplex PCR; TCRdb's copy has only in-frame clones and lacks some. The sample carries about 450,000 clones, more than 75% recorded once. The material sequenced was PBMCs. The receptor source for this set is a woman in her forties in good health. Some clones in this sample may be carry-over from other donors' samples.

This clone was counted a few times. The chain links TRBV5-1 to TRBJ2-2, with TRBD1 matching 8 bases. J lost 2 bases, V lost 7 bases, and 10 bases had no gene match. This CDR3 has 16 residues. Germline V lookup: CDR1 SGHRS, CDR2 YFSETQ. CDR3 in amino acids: CASSPWGTGNTGELFF. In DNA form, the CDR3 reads TGCGCCAGCTCCCCCTGGGGGACAGGAAACACCGGGGAGCTGTTTTTT.

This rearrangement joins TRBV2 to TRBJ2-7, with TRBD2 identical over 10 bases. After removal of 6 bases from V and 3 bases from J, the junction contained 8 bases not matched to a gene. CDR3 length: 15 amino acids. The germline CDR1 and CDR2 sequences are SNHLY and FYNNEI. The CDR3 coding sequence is TGTGCCAGCAGCGACGGACTAGCGGTCTTCTACGAGCAGTACTTC. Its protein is CASSDGLAVFYEQYF.

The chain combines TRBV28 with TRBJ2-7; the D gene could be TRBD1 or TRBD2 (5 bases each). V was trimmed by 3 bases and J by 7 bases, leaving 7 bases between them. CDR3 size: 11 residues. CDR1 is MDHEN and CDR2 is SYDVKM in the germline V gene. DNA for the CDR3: TGTGCCAGCAGTTTCGAGGGGGAGCAGTACTTC. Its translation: CASSFEGEQYF.

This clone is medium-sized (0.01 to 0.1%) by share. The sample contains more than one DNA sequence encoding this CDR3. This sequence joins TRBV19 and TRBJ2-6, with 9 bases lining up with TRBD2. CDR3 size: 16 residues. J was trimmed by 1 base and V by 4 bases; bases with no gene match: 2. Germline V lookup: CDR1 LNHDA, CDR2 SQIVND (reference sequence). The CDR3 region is CASSSSGGSGANVLTF. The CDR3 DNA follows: TGTGCCAGTAGTAGTAGCGGGGGTTCTGGGGCCAACGTCCTGACTTTC.

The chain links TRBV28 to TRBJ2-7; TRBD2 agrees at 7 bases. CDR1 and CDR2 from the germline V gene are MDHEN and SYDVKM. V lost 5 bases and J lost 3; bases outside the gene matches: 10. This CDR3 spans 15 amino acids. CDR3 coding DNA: TGTGCCAGCAGTCCCTATCTAGCGGCACTCTACGAGCAGTACTTC. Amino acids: CASSPYLAALYEQYF.

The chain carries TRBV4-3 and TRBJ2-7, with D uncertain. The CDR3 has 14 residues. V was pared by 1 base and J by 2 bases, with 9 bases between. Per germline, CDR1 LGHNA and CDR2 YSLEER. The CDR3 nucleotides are TGCGCCAGCAGCCAAGGGATAGATACCTACGAGCAGTACTTC. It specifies CASSQGIDTYEQYF.

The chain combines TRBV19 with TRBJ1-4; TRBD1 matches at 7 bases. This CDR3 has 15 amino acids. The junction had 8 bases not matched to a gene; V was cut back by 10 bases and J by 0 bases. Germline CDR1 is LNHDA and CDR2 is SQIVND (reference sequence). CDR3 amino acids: CATQTTGATNEKLFF. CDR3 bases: TGTGCCACGCAGACTACAGGGGCAACTAATGAAAAACTGTTTTTT.

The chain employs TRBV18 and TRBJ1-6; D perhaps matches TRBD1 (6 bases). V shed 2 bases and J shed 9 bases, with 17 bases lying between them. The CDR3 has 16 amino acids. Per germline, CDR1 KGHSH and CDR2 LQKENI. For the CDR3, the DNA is TGTGCCAGCTCACCAAGCTACGGACAGAGCCTTTCACCCCTCCACTTT. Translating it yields CASSPSYGQSLSPLHF.

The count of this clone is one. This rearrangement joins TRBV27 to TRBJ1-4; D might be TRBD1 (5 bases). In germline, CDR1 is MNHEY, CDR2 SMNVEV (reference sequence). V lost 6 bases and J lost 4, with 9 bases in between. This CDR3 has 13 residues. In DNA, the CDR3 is TGTGCCAGCAGGACAGACCTTAATGAAAAACTGTTTTTT. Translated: CASRTDLNEKLFF. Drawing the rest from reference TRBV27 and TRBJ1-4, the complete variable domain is EAQVTQNPRYLITVTGKKLTVTCSQNMNHEYMSWYRQDPGLGLRQIYYSMNVEVTDKGDVPEGYKVSRKEKRNFPLILESPSPNQTSLYFCASRTDLNEKLFFGSGTQLSVL.

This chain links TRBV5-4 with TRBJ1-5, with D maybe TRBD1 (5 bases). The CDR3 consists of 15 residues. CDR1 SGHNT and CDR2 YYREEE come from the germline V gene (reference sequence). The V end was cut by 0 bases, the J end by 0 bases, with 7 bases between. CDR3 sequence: CASSLGGYSNQPQHF. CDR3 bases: TGTGCCAGCAGCTTGGGGGGGTATAGCAATCAGCCCCAGCATTTT.

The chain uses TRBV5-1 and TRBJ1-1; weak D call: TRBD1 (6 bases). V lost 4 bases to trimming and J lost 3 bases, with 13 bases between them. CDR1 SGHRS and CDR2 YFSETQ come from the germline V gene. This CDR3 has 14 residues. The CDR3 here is CASSIGTLHTEAFF. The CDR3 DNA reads TGCGCCAGCAGCATAGGGACACTTCACACTGAAGCTTTCTTT.

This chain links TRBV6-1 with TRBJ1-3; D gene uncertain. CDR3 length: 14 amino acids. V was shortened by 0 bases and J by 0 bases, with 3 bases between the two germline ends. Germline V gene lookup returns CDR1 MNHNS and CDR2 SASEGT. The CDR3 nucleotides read TGTGCCAGCAGTGAAGCGTCCTCTGGAAACACCATATATTTT. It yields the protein CASSEASSGNTIYF.

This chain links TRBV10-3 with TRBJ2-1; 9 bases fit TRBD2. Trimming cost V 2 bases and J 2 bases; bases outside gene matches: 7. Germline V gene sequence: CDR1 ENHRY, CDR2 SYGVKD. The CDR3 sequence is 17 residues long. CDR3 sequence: CAISERASGAPYNEQFF. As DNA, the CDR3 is TGTGCCATCAGTGAGAGGGCTAGCGGGGCCCCCTACAATGAGCAGTTCTTC.

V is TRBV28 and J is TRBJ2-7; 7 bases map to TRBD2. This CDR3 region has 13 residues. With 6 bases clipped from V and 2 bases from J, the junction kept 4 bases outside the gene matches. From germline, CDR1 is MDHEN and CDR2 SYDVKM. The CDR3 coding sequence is TGTGCCAGCAGCGCTAGCGGAACCTACGAGCAGTACTTC. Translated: CASSASGTYEQYF.

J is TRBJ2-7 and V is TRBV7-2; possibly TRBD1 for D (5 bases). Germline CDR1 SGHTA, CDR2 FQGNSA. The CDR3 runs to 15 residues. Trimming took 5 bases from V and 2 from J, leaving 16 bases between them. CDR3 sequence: CASSGQPLSTYEQYF. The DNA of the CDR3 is TGTGCCAGCAGCGGACAACCATTGAGTACCTACGAGCAGTACTTC.

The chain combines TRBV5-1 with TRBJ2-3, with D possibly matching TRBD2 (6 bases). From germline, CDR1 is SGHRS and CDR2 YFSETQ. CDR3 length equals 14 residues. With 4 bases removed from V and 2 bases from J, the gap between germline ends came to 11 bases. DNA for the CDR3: TGCGCCAGCAGCATGGGACTCTACACAGATACGCAGTATTTT. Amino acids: CASSMGLYTDTQYF.

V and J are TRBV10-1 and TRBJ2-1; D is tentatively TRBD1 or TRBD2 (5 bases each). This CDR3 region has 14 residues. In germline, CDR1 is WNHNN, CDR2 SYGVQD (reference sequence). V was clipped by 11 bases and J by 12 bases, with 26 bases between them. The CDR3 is CAARSVKRGDGQFF. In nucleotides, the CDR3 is TGCGCCGCCCGATCGGTGAAGAGGGGCGACGGGCAGTTCTTC.

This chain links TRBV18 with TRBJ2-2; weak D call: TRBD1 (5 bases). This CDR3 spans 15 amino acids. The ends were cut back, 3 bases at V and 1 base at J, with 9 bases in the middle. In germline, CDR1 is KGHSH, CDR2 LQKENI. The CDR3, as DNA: TGTGCCAGCTCACCGACAGACCAGAACACCGGGGAGCTGTTTTTT. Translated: CASSPTDQNTGELFF.

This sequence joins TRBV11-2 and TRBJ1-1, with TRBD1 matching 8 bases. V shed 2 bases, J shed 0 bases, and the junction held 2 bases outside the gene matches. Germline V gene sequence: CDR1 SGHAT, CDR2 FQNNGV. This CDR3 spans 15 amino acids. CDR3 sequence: CASSLNRGVNTEAFF. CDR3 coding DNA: TGTGCCAGCAGCTTAAACAGGGGGGTGAACACTGAAGCTTTCTTT.